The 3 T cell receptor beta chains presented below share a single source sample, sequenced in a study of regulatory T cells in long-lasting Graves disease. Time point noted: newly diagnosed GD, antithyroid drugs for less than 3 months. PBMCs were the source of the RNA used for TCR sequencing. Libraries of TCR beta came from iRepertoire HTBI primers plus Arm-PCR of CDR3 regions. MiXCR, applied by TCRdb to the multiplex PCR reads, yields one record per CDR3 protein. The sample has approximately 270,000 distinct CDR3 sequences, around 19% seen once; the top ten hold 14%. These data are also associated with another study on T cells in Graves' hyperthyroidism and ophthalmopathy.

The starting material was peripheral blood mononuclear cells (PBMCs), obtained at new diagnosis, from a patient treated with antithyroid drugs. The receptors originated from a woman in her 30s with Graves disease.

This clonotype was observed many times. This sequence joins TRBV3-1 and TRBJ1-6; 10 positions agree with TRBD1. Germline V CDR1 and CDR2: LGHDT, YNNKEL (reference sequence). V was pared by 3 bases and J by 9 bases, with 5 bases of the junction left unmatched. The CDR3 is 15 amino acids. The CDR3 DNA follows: TGTGCCAGCAGCCAGGAGACAGGGGGCCGTTCACCCCTCCACTTT. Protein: CASSQETGGRSPLHF.

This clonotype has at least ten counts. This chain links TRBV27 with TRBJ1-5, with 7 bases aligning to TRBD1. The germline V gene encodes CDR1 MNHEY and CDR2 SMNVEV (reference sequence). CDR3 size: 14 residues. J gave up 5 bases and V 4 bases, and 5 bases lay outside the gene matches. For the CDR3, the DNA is TGTGCCAGCAGTTCGGGACAGACCTATCAGCCCCAGCATTTT. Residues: CASSSGQTYQPQHF.

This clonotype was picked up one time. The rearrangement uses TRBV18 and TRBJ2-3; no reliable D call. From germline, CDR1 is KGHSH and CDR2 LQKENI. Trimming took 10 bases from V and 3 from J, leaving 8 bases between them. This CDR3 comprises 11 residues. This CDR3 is CATEITDTQYF. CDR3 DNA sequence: TGTGCCACCGAAATTACAGATACGCAGTATTTT.